Listed here are 27 T cell receptor beta chains from one sample, sequenced in a study of cytomegalovirus exposure and HLA in healthy donors. The PCR had 60 Vbeta and 13 Jbeta primers. Some clones are missing from TCRdb's copy, which holds only in-frame ones; the method was immunoSEQ multiplex PCR. The sample gives roughly 130,000 clones, more than 75% of which show up once; about 1.7% is in the top ten. Material for sequencing was PBMCs. All receptors derive from a man aged 35 to 55 in good health and CMV-seronegative.

The chain recombines TRBV30 with TRBJ2-5, with a tentative D call TRBD1 (5 bases). CDR1 is GTSNPN, CDR2 SVGIG, per germline (reference sequence). V was cut by 2 bases and J by 5 bases, with 15 bases left in between. The CDR3 loop spans 14 amino acids. CDR3 nucleotide sequence: TGTGCCTGGAGTAAACTTCAGGGTAGGGAGACCCAGTACTTC. Translation gives CAWSKLQGRETQYF.

The chain joins TRBV7-9 to TRBJ2-5; D is perhaps TRBD1 (5 bases). The J call is doubtful: the DNA matches TRBJ2-7 better. CDR3 length: 15 residues. Germline values: CDR1 SEHNR, CDR2 FQNEAQ (reference sequence). In nucleotides, the CDR3 is TGTGCCAGCAGCTTAGCGGACCTAAGGGGCTACGAGCAGTACTTC. Translating it yields CASSLADLRGYEQYF.

For the CDR3, the DNA is TGTGCCAGCAGCCCCATTACGGAGAGAGGCCCCGAGCAGTACTTC. This encodes CASSPITERGPEQYF. J is TRBJ2-7 and V is TRBV6-6, with no clear D. CDR3 length: 15 amino acids. Germline CDR1 is MNHNY and CDR2 is SVGAGI (reference sequence). V was trimmed by 6 bases and J by 6 bases, leaving 21 bases between them.

This clone was counted a single time. The rearrangement joins TRBV28 to TRBJ2-3, with D possibly being TRBD2 (5 bases). The CDR3 is 15 amino acids. From germline, CDR1 is MDHEN and CDR2 SYDVKM. Trimming took 3 bases from V and 6 from J, leaving 16 bases between them. This CDR3 is CASSFLGAGGDTQYF. In DNA form, the CDR3 reads TGTGCCAGCAGTTTCCTGGGCGCGGGCGGGGATACGCAGTATTTT.

A few counts support this clone. The chain uses TRBV2 and TRBJ2-7; possible D gene TRBD2, 6 bases. The CDR3 runs to 12 residues. The ends were cut back, 1 base at V and 6 bases at J, with 7 bases in the middle. CDR1 SNHLY and CDR2 FYNNEI come from the germline V gene. CDR3 sequence reads: CASSEGRVEQYF. CDR3 bases: TGTGCCAGCAGTGAAGGGAGGGTCGAGCAGTACTTC.

The gene calls are TRBV5-6 and TRBJ2-1, with 12 bases identical to TRBD2. Trimming took 4 bases from V and 5 from J; bases not matched to a gene: 10. The CDR3 contains 17 residues. Looked up from germline, CDR1 is SGHDT and CDR2 is YYEEEE. CDR3 sequence: CASSTRGLAGYHNEQFF. CDR3 sequence (DNA): TGTGCCAGCAGCACGAGAGGACTAGCGGGGTATCACAATGAGCAGTTCTTC.

The gene calls are TRBV5-8 and TRBJ1-5, with D possibly matching TRBD1 (5 bases). Germline CDR1 and CDR2: SGHTS and YDEGEE. V lost 4 bases, J lost 0 bases, and 14 bases lay in between. CDR3 size: 16 residues. The DNA for the CDR3 is TGTGCCAGCAGCCGCTGGCCAGACAGTAGCAATCAGCCCCAGCATTTT. This translates into CASSRWPDSSNQPQHF.

A note on this clone: Its ends do not fully match the called genes, so a read error is possible. The V gene is TRBV7-6, the J gene TRBJ2-6; the match to TRBD1 covers 8 bases. This CDR3 spans 16 amino acids. CDR1 SGHVS and CDR2 FNYEAQ come from the germline V gene. CDR3 residues: CASSVSGGAGANGLTF. The CDR3 coding sequence is TGTGCCAGCAGCGTCTCAGGGGGCGCTGGGGCCAACGGCCTGACTTTC.

This clone was detected only a few times. The gene calls are TRBV28 and TRBJ2-3, with 11 bases aligning to TRBD2. Trimming took 6 bases from V and 2 from J; bases not matched to a gene: 4. The CDR3 length is 15 residues. The germline gives CDR1 MDHEN, CDR2 SYDVKM. The CDR3 coding sequence is TGTGCCAGCAGCCGACTAGCGGGGCTCACAGATACGCAGTATTTT. This translates into CASSRLAGLTDTQYF.

This chain uses TRBV5-1 with TRBJ2-7, with D perhaps matching TRBD2 (6 bases). The germline V gene encodes CDR1 SGHRS and CDR2 YFSETQ. The CDR3 is 18 amino acids. With 4 bases removed from V and 3 bases from J, the gap between germline ends came to 26 bases. Here the CDR3 reads CASSLGTSILPGFYEQYF. CDR3 nucleotides: TGCGCCAGCAGCCTAGGGACTTCCATCCTCCCGGGGTTCTACGAGCAGTACTTC.

Comment on this clone: Different DNA sequences within this sample yield the same CDR3. CDR3 DNA sequence: TGTGCCAGCAGCTTGGGGCAGGGGGCCTACGAGCAGTACTTC. Translating gives CASSLGQGAYEQYF. This chain connects TRBV5-6 to TRBJ2-7, with 7 bases matching TRBD1. Germline CDR1 and CDR2: SGHDT and YYEEEE. Germline trimming cut 0 bases from V and 2 bases from J; bases unmatched to any gene: 2. The CDR3 spans 14 residues.

This chain connects TRBV11-1 to TRBJ2-3, with TRBD2 identical over 12 bases. V lost 5 bases, J lost 6 bases, and 9 bases stayed unmatched. The V gene's germline CDR1 is SGHAT and CDR2 FQDESV (reference sequence). The CDR3 has 16 residues. CDR3 protein: CASSLQLAGGPDTQYF. The DNA of the CDR3 is TGTGCCAGCAGCCTGCAGCTAGCGGGAGGGCCGGATACGCAGTATTTT.

The rearrangement links TRBV7-2 to TRBJ2-3; 7 bases fit TRBD1. The CDR3 loop spans 15 amino acids. CDR1 is SGHTA, CDR2 FQGNSA, per germline. V was clipped by 5 bases and J by 2 bases; unmatched bases: 7. CDR3 in amino acids: CASSTTGQSTDTQYF. In nucleotides, the CDR3 is TGTGCCAGCAGCACCACGGGACAGTCCACAGATACGCAGTATTTT.

This clone has more than one count but fewer than ten. V and J are TRBV28 and TRBJ1-1; D ambiguous. Germline assignment: CDR1 MDHEN and CDR2 SYDVKM. The CDR3 is 12 residues long. V was clipped by 1 base and J by 10 bases, with 10 bases between them. Here the CDR3 reads CASSLYSGSAFF. CDR3 sequence (DNA): TGTGCCAGCAGTTTATATTCAGGATCAGCTTTCTTT.

Regarding this clone: At one end, the junction sequence differs from germline, possibly due to a read error. The CDR3 protein is CASSLAGRSYNEQFF. DNA of the CDR3: TGTGCCAGCAGCCTAGCAGGGAGGTCCTACAATGAGCAGTTCTTC. The genes are TRBV7-2 and TRBJ2-1, with D possibly matching TRBD2 (6 bases). This CDR3 is 15 amino acids long. CDR1 SGHTA and CDR2 FQGNSA come from the germline V gene. The full variable domain, in which reference TRBV7-2 and TRBJ2-1 provide the parts outside the CDR3, is GAGVSQSPSNKVTEKGKDVELRCDPISGHTALYWYRQSLGQGLEFLIYFQGNSAPDKSGLPSDRFSAERTGGSVSTLTIQRTQQEDSAVYLCASSLAGRSYNEQFFGPGTRLTVL.

The gene calls are TRBV7-8 and TRBJ2-6, with a possible D match to TRBD1 (5 bases). Trimming took off 1 base at V and 0 bases at J, with 13 bases between the two ends. The CDR3 length is 18 residues. Germline V gives CDR1 SGHVS, CDR2 FQNEAQ. As DNA, the CDR3 is TGTGCCAGCAGCTTAGGGGGCGCCCTTATCTCTGGGGCCAACGTCCTGACTTTC. Protein sequence: CASSLGGALISGANVLTF.

This chain links TRBV2 with TRBJ2-1, with D perhaps TRBD2 (6 bases). CDR1 is SNHLY, CDR2 FYNNEI, per germline. The CDR3 is made up of 13 amino acids. Trimming took 7 bases from V and 2 from J, leaving 9 bases between them. Here the CDR3 reads CASKTRAYNEQFF. CDR3 in DNA: TGTGCCAGCAAGACTAGGGCCTACAATGAGCAGTTCTTC.

V and J are TRBV5-4 and TRBJ2-7; D is possibly TRBD1 (5 bases). The V gene's germline CDR1 is SGHNT and CDR2 YYREEE (reference sequence). There are 13 residues in the CDR3. V was trimmed by 4 bases and J by 0 bases, leaving 8 bases between them. CDR3 protein: CASSIRGSYEQYF. For the CDR3, the DNA is TGTGCCAGCAGCATAAGGGGCTCCTACGAGCAGTACTTC.

The chain uses TRBV6-5 and TRBJ1-2, with D possibly being TRBD1 (5 bases). This CDR3 contains 15 residues. In germline, CDR1 is MNHEY, CDR2 SVGAGI. The ends were cut back, 2 bases at V and 5 bases at J, with 15 bases in the middle. The CDR3 nucleotides read TGTGCCAGCAGTTACGGGGCAGGTACTCCTTATGGCTACACCTTC. Its protein product is CASSYGAGTPYGYTF.

The chain joins TRBV15 to TRBJ1-1, with 8 bases identical to TRBD1. Looked up from germline, CDR1 is LNHNV and CDR2 is YYDKDF (reference sequence). This CDR3 comprises 15 residues. V dropped 1 base and J dropped 1; count of bases not matched to a gene: 2. CDR3 coding DNA: TGTGCCACCAGCAGAGGGGGGACAGGGAACACTGAAGCTTTCTTT. Amino acids: CATSRGGTGNTEAFF.

This clone was counted a few times. The chain combines TRBV7-2 with TRBJ2-7; a weak D match, TRBD1 (5 bases). Trimming cost V 1 base and J 0 bases, with 13 bases left between them. The germline CDR1 and CDR2 sequences are SGHTA and FQGNSA. This CDR3 has 16 amino acids. The CDR3 DNA sequence: TGTGCCAGCAGCTTAGGGTCCCAGGGTAGCTCCTACGAGCAGTACTTC. Its protein is CASSLGSQGSSYEQYF.

The V and J genes are TRBV5-6 and TRBJ1-2; D call uncertain. The CDR3 sequence is 14 residues long. Deletions cut 4 bases from V and 2 bases from J, with 12 bases between. Germline V lookup: CDR1 SGHDT, CDR2 YYEEEE. The CDR3 here is CASSGRTVNYGYTF. CDR3 DNA: TGTGCCAGCAGCGGGAGGACGGTGAACTATGGCTACACCTTC.

V and J are TRBV18 and TRBJ2-7; D might be TRBD1 (5 bases). The CDR3 runs to 15 residues. Germline V lookup: CDR1 KGHSH, CDR2 LQKENI. The V end lost 0 bases, the J end lost 5 bases, and 14 bases lay between the germline ends. CDR3 region: CASSPPGRGSHEQYF. Here the CDR3 DNA reads TGTGCCAGCTCACCACCGGGAAGGGGTTCCCACGAGCAGTACTTC.

This clone has more than one count but fewer than ten. The chain joins TRBV27 to TRBJ2-3; D gene unclear. CDR1 MNHEY and CDR2 SMNVEV come from the germline V gene (reference sequence). Trimming cost V 0 bases and J 2 bases, with 9 bases left between them. The length of the CDR3 is 15 residues. CDR3 amino acids: CASSLSTPITDTQYF. In DNA, the CDR3 is TGTGCCAGCAGTTTATCGACTCCTATCACAGATACGCAGTATTTT.

The genes are TRBV19 and TRBJ1-2; 7 positions agree with TRBD1. This CDR3 has 15 residues. From germline, CDR1 is LNHDA and CDR2 SQIVND (reference sequence). With V trimmed by 5 bases and J by 4 bases, 10 bases remained unmatched. CDR3 loop: CASSAEQGFSYGYTF. CDR3 nucleotide sequence: TGTGCCAGTAGTGCCGAACAGGGGTTTAGCTATGGCTACACCTTC.

The chain employs TRBV6-5 and TRBJ1-2, with 8 bases matching TRBD1. Germline assignment: CDR1 MNHEY and CDR2 SVGAGI. The CDR3 is made up of 15 amino acids. After removal of 6 bases from V and 2 bases from J, the junction contained 8 bases not matched to a gene. The CDR3 loop is CASSFRDRRNYGYTF. The CDR3 coding sequence is TGTGCCAGCAGCTTCCGGGACAGGAGGAACTATGGCTACACCTTC.

The chain employs TRBV2 and TRBJ2-1; 10 nucleotides agree with TRBD1. CDR3 length equals 21 residues. Germline values: CDR1 SNHLY, CDR2 FYNNEI. Trimming took 2 bases from V and 0 from J; bases not matched to a gene: 16. CDR3 bases: TGTGCCAGCAGTGAATCTGACTCGAGACAGGGGGCATTCGGCTCCTACAATGAGCAGTTCTTC. Protein sequence: CASSESDSRQGAFGSYNEQFF.